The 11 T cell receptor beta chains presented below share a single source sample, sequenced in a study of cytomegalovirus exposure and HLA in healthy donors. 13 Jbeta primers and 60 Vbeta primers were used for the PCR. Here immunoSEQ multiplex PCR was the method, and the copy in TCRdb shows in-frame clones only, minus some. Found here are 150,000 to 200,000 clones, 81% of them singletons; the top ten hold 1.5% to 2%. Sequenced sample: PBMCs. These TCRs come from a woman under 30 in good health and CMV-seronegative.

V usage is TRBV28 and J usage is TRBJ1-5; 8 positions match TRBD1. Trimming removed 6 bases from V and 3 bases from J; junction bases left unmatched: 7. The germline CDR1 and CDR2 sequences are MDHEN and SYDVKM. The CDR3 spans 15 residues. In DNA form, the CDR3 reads TGTGCCAGCAGCCGGACAGGGACTTCCAATCAGCCCCAGCATTTT. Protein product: CASSRTGTSNQPQHF. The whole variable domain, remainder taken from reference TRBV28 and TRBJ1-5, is DVKVTQSSRYLVKRTGEKVFLECVQDMDHENMFWYRQDPGLGLRLIYFSYDVKMKEKGDIPEGYSVSREKKERFSLILESASTNQTSMYLCASSRTGTSNQPQHFGDGTRLSIL.

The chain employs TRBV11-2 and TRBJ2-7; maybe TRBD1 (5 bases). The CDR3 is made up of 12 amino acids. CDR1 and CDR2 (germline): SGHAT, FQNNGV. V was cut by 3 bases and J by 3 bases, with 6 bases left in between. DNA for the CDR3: TGTGCCAGCAGCTTCGACAGCTACGAGCAGTACTTC. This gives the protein CASSFDSYEQYF.

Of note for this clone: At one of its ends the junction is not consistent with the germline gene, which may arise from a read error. The DNA of the CDR3 is TGTGCCAACAGTTTAAGAGGGAAAACCTACGAGCAGTACTTC. Translation gives CANSLRGKTYEQYF. The chain uses TRBV6-5 and TRBJ2-5, with D tentatively TRBD2 (5 bases). The J call may not be correct, given that the DNA end is closer to TRBJ2-7. The CDR3 has 14 amino acids. Looked up from germline, CDR1 is MNHEY and CDR2 is SVGAGI.

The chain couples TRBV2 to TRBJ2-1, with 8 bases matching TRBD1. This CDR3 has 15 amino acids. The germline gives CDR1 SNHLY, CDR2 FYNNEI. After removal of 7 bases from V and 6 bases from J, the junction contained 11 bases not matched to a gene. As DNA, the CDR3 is TGTGCCAGCAAAAGACAGGGGACTCCGGCCAATGAGCAGTTCTTC. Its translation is CASKRQGTPANEQFF.

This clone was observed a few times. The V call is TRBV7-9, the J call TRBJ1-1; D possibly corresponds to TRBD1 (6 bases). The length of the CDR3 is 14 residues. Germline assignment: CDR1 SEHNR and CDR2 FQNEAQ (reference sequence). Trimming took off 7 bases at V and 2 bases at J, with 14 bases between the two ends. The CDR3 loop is CASNQGGGNTEAFF. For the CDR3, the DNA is TGTGCCAGCAATCAGGGAGGGGGAAACACTGAAGCTTTCTTT.

In DNA, the CDR3 is TGTGCCAGCAGCATCGGACAGGGGAACACTGAAGCTTTCTTT. This codes for CASSIGQGNTEAFF. The V gene is TRBV5-4, the J gene TRBJ1-1, with 8 bases aligning to TRBD1. The CDR3 covers 14 residues. The V gene's germline CDR1 is SGHNT and CDR2 YYREEE (reference sequence). J gave up 1 base and V 4 bases, and 3 bases lay outside the gene matches.

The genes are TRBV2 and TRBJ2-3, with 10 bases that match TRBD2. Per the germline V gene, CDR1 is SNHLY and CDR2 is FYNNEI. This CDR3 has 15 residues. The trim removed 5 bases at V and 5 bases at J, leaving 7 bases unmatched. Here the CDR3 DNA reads TGTGCCAGCAGTAAGAGCGGGGGGGCTGGAGATACGCAGTATTTT. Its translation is CASSKSGGAGDTQYF.

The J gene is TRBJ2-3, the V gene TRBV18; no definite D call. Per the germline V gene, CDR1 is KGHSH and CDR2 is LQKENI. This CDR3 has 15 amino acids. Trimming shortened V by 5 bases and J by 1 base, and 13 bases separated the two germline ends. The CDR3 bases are TGTGCCAGCTCAGTGACGACTCCGGGCACAGATACGCAGTATTTT. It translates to CASSVTTPGTDTQYF.

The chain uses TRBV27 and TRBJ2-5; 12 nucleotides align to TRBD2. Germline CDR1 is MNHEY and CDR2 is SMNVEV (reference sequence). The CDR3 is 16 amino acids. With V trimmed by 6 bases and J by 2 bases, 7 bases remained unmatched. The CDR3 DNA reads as TGTGCCAGCAGCCTGCTCGGACTAGCGGGGCAAGAGACCCAGTACTTC. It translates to CASSLLGLAGQETQYF.

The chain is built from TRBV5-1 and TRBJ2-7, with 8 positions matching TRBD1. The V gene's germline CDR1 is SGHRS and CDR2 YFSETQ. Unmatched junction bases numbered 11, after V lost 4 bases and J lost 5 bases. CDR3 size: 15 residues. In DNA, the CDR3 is TGCGCCAGCAGCCCCCGGACAGGGACTCACCACGAGCAGTACTTC. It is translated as CASSPRTGTHHEQYF.

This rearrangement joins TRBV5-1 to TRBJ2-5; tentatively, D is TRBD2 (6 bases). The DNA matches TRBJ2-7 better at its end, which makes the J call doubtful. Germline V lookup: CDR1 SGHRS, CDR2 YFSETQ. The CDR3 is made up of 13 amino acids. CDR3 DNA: TGCGCCAGCAGCACCCCCGGGAGCTACGAGCAGTACTTC. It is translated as CASSTPGSYEQYF.